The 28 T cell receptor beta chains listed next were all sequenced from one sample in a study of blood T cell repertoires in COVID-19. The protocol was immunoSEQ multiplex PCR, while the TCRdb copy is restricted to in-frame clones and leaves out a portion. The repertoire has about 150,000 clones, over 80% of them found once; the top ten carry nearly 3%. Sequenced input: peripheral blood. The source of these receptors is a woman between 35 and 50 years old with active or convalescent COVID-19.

For the CDR3, the DNA is TGCGCCAGCAGTCAATTCAGTACCAGGCCGCATGGCTACACCTTC. Translating it yields CASSQFSTRPHGYTF. The chain links TRBV23-1 to TRBJ1-2; D gene ambiguous. TRBV23-1 is known as an ORF, though its function is uncertain. Trimming shortened V by 1 base and J by 6 bases, and 15 bases separated the two germline ends. This CDR3 region has 15 residues.

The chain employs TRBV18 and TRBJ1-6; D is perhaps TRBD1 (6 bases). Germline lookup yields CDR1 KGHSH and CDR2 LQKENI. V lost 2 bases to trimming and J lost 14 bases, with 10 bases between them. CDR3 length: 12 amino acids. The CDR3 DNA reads TGTGCCAGCTCACCAAGTAACAGGGCCCTCCACTTT. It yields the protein CASSPSNRALHF.

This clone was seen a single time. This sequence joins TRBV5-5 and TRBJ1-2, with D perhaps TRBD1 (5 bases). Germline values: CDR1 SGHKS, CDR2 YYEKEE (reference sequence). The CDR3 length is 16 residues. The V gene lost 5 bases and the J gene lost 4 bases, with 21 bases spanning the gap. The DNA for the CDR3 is TGTGCCAGCAGTCTTAAGACGGGGGTGAGCGGCTATGGCTACACCTTC. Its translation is CASSLKTGVSGYGYTF.

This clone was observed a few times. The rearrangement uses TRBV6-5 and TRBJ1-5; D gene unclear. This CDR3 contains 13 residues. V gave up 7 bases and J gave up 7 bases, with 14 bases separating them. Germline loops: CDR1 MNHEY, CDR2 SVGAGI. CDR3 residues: CASNADWRQPQHF. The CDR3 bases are TGTGCCAGCAATGCTGACTGGAGACAGCCCCAGCATTTT.

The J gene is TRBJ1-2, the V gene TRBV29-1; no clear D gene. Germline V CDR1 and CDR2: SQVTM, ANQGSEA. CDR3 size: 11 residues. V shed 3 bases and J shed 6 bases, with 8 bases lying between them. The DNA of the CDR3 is TGCAGCGTTGACACGGGAGATGGCTACACCTTC. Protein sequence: CSVDTGDGYTF.

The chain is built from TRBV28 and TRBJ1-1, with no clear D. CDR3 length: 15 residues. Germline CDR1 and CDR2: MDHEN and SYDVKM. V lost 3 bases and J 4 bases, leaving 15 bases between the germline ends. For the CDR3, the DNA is TGTGCCAGCAGTTTGAATCGGGGAGGGTCCACTGAAGCTTTCTTT. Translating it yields CASSLNRGGSTEAFF.

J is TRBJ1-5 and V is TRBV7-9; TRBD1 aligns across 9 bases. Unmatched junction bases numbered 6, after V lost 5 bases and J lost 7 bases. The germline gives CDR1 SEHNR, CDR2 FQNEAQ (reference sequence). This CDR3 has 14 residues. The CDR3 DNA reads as TGTGCCAGCAGCCAACAGGGGGCGGAACAGCCCCAGCATTTT. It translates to CASSQQGAEQPQHF.

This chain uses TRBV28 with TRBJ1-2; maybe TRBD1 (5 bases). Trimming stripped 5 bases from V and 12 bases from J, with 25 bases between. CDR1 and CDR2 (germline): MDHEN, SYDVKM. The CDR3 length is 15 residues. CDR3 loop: CASSAMAGLPLRNTF. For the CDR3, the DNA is TGTGCCAGCAGTGCTATGGCGGGACTCCCCCTAAGAAACACCTTC.

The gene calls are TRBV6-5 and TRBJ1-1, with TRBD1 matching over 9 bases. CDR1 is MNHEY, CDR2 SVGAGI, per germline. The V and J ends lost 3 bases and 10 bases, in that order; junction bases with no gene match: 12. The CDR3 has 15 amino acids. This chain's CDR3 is CASSYKGQGISPAFF. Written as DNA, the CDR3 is TGTGCCAGCAGTTATAAGGGACAGGGAATCAGTCCAGCTTTCTTT.

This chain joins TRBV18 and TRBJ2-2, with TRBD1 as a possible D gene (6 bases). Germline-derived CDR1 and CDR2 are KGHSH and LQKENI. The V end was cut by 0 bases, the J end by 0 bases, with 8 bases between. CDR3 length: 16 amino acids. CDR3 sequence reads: CASSPPNRANTGELFF. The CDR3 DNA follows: TGTGCCAGCTCACCACCTAACAGGGCGAACACCGGGGAGCTGTTTTTT.

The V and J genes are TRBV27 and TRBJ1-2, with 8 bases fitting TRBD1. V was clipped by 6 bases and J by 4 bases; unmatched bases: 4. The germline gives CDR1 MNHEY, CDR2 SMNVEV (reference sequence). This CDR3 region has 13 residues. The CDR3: CASRGQGGYGYTF. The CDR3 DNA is TGTGCCAGCAGAGGACAGGGAGGCTATGGCTACACCTTC.

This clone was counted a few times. The CDR3 DNA sequence: TGTGCCAGCACCACAGGGGATCAGCCCCAGCATTTT. This translates into CASTTGDQPQHF. The chain uses TRBV6-5 and TRBJ1-5; TRBD1 matches 7 bases. The CDR3 sequence is 12 residues long. The junction had 2 bases not matched to a gene; V was cut back by 7 bases and J by 5 bases. Germline-derived CDR1 and CDR2 are MNHEY and SVGAGI.

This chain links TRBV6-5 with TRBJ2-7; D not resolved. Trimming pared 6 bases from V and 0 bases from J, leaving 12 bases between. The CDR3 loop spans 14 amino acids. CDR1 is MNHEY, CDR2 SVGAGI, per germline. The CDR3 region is CASSLTFYSYEQYF. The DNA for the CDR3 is TGTGCCAGCAGCCTTACGTTCTACTCCTACGAGCAGTACTTC.

The CDR3 DNA sequence: TGTGCCAGCAGGTTGACTAGCGGCACCACCGGGGAGCTGTTTTTT. It is translated as CASRLTSGTTGELFF. This chain links TRBV6-6 with TRBJ2-2; 9 nucleotides line up with TRBD2. The CDR3 runs to 15 residues. J lost 4 bases, V lost 6 bases, and 6 bases had no gene match. Looked up from germline, CDR1 is MNHNY and CDR2 is SVGAGI (reference sequence).

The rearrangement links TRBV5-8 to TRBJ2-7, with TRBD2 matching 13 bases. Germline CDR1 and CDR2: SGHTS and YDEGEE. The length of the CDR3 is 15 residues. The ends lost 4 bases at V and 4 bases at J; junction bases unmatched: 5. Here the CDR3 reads CASSPETSGRYEQYF. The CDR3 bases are TGTGCCAGCAGCCCGGAGACTAGCGGGAGGTACGAGCAGTACTTC. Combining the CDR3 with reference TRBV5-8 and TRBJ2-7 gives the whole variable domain EAGVTQSPTHLIKTRGQQATLRCSPISGHTSVYWYQQALGLGLQFLLWYDEGEERNRGNFPPRFSGRQFPNYSSELNVNALELEDSALYLCASSPETSGRYEQYFGPGTRLTVT.

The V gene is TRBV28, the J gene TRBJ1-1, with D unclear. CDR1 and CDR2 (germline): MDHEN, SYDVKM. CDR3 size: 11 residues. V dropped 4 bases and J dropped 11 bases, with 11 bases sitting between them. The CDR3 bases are TGTGCCAGCAGTTCCTCCATCCGGGCTTTCTTT. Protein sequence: CASSSSIRAFF.

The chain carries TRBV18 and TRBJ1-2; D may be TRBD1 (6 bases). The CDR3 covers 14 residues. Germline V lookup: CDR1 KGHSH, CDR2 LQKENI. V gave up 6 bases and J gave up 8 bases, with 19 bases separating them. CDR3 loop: CASSPAGARQGYTF. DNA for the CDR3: TGTGCCAGCTCCCCCGCGGGGGCGCGGCAAGGCTACACCTTC.

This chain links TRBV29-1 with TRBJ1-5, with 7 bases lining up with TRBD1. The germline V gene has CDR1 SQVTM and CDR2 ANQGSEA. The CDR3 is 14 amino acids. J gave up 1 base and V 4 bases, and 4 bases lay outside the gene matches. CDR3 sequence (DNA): TGCAGCGTTGGGCCACAGGGGAGCAATCAGCCCCAGCATTTT. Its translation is CSVGPQGSNQPQHF.

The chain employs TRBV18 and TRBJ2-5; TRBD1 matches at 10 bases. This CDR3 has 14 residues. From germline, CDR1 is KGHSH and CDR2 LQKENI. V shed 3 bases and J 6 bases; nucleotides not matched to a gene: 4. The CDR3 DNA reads TGTGCCAGCTCACCGACAGGGGGCTTGAAGACCCAGTACTTC. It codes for CASSPTGGLKTQYF.

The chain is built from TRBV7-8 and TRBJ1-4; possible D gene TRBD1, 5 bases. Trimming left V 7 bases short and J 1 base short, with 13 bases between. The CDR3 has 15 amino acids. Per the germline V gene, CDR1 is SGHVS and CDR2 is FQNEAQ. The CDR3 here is CASNAGGITNEKLFF. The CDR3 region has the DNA TGTGCCAGCAATGCCGGGGGTATAACTAATGAAAAACTGTTTTTT.

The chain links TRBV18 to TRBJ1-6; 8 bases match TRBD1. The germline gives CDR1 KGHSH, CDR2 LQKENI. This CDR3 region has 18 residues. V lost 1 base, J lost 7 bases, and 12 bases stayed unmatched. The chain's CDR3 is CASSPQISGRGRNSPLHF. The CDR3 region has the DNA TGTGCCAGCTCACCACAAATCTCTGGCAGGGGGCGGAATTCACCCCTCCACTTT.

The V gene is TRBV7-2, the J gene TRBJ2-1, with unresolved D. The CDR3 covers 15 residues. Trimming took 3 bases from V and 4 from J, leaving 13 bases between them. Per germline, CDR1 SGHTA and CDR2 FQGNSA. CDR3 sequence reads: CASSFPLGRYNEQFF. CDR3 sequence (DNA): TGTGCCAGCAGCTTCCCCTTGGGCCGATACAATGAGCAGTTCTTC.

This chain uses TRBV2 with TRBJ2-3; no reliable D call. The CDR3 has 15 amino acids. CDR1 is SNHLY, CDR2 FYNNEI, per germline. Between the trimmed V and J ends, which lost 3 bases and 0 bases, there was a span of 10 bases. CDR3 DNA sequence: TGTGCCAGCAGTGATACAACGGAGAGCACAGATACGCAGTATTTT. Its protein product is CASSDTTESTDTQYF.

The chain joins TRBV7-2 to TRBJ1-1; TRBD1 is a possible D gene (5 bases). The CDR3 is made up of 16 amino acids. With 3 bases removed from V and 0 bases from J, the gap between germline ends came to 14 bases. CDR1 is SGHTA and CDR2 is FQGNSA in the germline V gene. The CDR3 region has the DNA TGTGCCAGCAGCTTGCACAGGATGGGGATGAACACTGAAGCTTTCTTT. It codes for CASSLHRMGMNTEAFF. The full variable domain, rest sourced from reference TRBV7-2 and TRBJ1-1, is GAGVSQSPSNKVTEKGKDVELRCDPISGHTALYWYRQSLGQGLEFLIYFQGNSAPDKSGLPSDRFSAERTGGSVSTLTIQRTQQEDSAVYLCASSLHRMGMNTEAFFGQGTRLTVV.

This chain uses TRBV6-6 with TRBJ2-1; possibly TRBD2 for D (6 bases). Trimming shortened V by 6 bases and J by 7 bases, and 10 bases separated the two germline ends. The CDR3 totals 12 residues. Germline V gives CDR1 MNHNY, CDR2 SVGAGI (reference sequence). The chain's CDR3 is CASSLLANEQFF. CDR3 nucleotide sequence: TGTGCCAGCAGCCTCCTAGCGAATGAGCAGTTCTTC.

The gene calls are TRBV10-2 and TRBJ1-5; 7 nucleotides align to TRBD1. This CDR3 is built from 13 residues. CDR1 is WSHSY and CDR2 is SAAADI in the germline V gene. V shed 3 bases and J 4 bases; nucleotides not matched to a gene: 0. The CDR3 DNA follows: TGCGCCAGCAGTGAACAGGGGAATCAGCCCCAGCATTTT. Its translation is CASSEQGNQPQHF.

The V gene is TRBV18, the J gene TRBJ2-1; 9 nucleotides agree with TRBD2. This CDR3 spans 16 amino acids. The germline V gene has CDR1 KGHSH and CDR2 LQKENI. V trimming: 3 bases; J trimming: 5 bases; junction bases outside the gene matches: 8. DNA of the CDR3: TGTGCCAGCTCACCTAGCGGGGGCCGCTCGAACAATGAGCAGTTCTTC. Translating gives CASSPSGGRSNNEQFF.

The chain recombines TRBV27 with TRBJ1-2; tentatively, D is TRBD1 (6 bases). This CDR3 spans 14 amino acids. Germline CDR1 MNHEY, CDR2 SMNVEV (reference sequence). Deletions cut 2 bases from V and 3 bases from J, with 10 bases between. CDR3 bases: TGTGCCAGCAGTTTAGGCAGGGGAGACTATGGCTACACCTTC. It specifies CASSLGRGDYGYTF.